The 2 T cell receptor beta chains below come from one sample, sequenced in a study of beta chain features in type 1 diabetes. Study outcomes and limitations: In all four CD4+ subsets, TCRB CDR3 length was significantly, moderately reduced in type 1 diabetes.

Their antigen targets remain unknown. The whole isolated RNA underwent reverse transcription, so sequencing captured expressed TCRB transcripts. The method was immunoSEQ multiplex PCR; TCRdb's version includes in-frame clones alone and lacks a portion of them. The sample lists some 240,000 clones; approximately 16% were seen once. Sequenced sample: naive CD4+ T cells from blood. These receptors were collected from a man between 25 and 39 years old with type 1 diabetes.

This clone was seen a few times. The rearrangement links TRBV7-8 to TRBJ1-1; D remains ambiguous. Germline CDR1 reads SGHVS; CDR2 reads FQNEAQ. This CDR3 is 14 amino acids long. Trimming left V 0 bases short and J 1 base short, with 6 bases between. The CDR3 protein is CASSLAEQNTEAFF. The CDR3 bases are TGTGCCAGCAGCTTAGCTGAGCAGAACACTGAAGCTTTCTTT.

V is TRBV11-2 and J is TRBJ2-1, with 9 bases matching TRBD2. This CDR3 has 18 amino acids. V dropped 2 bases and J dropped 3; count of bases not matched to a gene: 11. CDR1 is SGHAT, CDR2 FQNNGV, per germline. In DNA, the CDR3 is TGTGCCAGCAGCTTAAAAACGGGAGCGGGAGGCGGCTACAATGAGCAGTTCTTC. This gives the protein CASSLKTGAGGGYNEQFF.